This TCR beta chain appears in the sequencing data of a study of blood T cell repertoires in COVID-19. Study-level information: Spain, Italy and the United States supplied samples that represented acute and convalescent COVID-19.

The V and J ends lost 4 bases and 2 bases, in that order; junction bases with no gene match: 10. Germline CDR1 and CDR2: SGHKS and YYEKEE (reference sequence). CDR3 length: 17 amino acids. TCRdb's copy holds only in-frame clones and misses some; the assay was immunoSEQ multiplex PCR. The data show under 200,000 clones, around 88% seen once. The sequence derives from a man between 40 and 49 years old with acute COVID-19. Sequencing was done on a sample of PBMCs or T cells enriched from blood (not recorded which). This chain links TRBV5-5 with TRBJ2-3, with 10 nucleotides matching TRBD2. The CDR3 reads CASSLEYSGRPTDTQYF. The CDR3, as DNA: TGTGCCAGCAGCCTCGAATATAGCGGGAGGCCCACAGATACGCAGTATTTT. Supplemented by reference TRBV5-5 and TRBJ2-3, the full variable domain reads DAGVTQSPTHLIKTRGQQVTLRCSPISGHKSVSWYQQVLGQGPQFIFQYYEKEERGRGNFPDRFSARQFPNYSSELNVNALLLGDSALYLCASSLEYSGRPTDTQYFGPGTRLTVL.